Shown below are 4 T cell receptor beta chains from a single sample sequenced in a study of T cell repertoires in cytomegalovirus infection. For these TCRs, the target antigens are not known. Using its own MiXCR run on the reads, TCRdb lists one record per CDR3 protein. The sample shows tens of thousands of distinct CDR3 sequences, 15% to 25% of them seen only once. This sample comprised CD8+ T cells from cultured PBMCs, obtained from culture after CMV antigen stimulation. These receptors were obtained from a human donor in good health (CMV status not recorded). Some clones in this sample may be carry-over from other donors' samples.

The V and J genes are TRBV7-9 and TRBJ2-1; D may be TRBD1 or TRBD2 (5 bases each). Germline loops: CDR1 SEHNR, CDR2 FQNEAQ (reference sequence). V was cut by 3 bases and J by 6 bases, with 12 bases left in between. CDR3 size: 14 residues. The CDR3 nucleotides read TGTGCCAGCAGCTTTGGGGGTCTGGGCAATGAGCAGTTCTTC. Its translation is CASSFGGLGNEQFF.

This clonotype was seen only a few times. CDR3 DNA sequence: TGTGCCAGCAGCTGGCCCCAGGAGCGGGGAAGCACAGATACGCAGTATTTT. Protein product: CASSWPQERGSTDTQYF. The chain joins TRBV7-2 to TRBJ2-3; 7 nucleotides line up with TRBD2. V lost 4 bases, J lost 0 bases, and 10 bases stayed unmatched. Germline V gene sequence: CDR1 SGHTA, CDR2 FQGNSA. The CDR3 sequence is 17 residues long.

Within the sample, this clonotype is medium-sized. This chain links TRBV7-9 with TRBJ2-4; D perhaps matches TRBD1 (5 bases). The CDR3 is made up of 15 amino acids. Germline lookup yields CDR1 SEHNR and CDR2 FQNEAQ (reference sequence). V lost 7 bases to trimming and J lost 0 bases, with 13 bases between them. The CDR3 is CASNPVGEAKNIQYF. CDR3 in DNA: TGTGCCAGCAACCCGGTAGGGGAAGCCAAAAACATTCAGTACTTC.

This chain uses TRBV4-3 with TRBJ2-2; D unresolved. This CDR3 has 15 residues. Germline-derived CDR1 and CDR2 are LGHNA and YSLEER. V was cut by 2 bases and J by 0 bases, with 7 bases left in between. The CDR3 DNA reads as TGCGCCAGCAGCCAAAGCCTAGCGAACACCGGGGAGCTGTTTTTT. This encodes CASSQSLANTGELFF.